This T cell receptor beta chain emerged from a study of blood T cells in healthy people across ages. Study results and caveats: For the donors, CMV status was unknown and possibly confounded expanded clonotype changes. TCR beta diversity per million T cells fell roughly linearly with age.

The germline gives CDR1 MNHEY, CDR2 SVGAGI. The CDR3 has 14 amino acids. Trimming cost V 5 bases and J 4 bases; bases outside gene matches: 5. It was with a sample-barcoded 5' primer and a J-beta primer mix that a second PCR of about 6 to 12 cycles was run. MiXCR, run by TCRdb on the 5' RACE reads, gives a single entry per CDR3 protein. The data contain hundreds of thousands of distinct CDR3 sequences, under 55% of them singletons. Each donor gave approximately 9.7 milliliters of peripheral blood. This clonotype turned up a few times. The antigen is undetermined. The source is a man aged 55 to 69 in good health. Source material: blood. This chain joins TRBV6-5 and TRBJ1-5; 7 nucleotides align to TRBD1. The CDR3 sequence is CASSRDRVNQPQHF. In DNA, the CDR3 is TGTGCCAGCAGTCGTGACAGGGTTAATCAGCCCCAGCATTTT.